These T cell receptor beta chains were read from a single sample in a study of blood T cell repertoires in COVID-19. TCRdb's table, derived via immunoSEQ multiplex PCR, lists solely in-frame clones and lacks some. The sample has around 65,000 clones; almost 80% are singletons. Source material: peripheral blood. Receptors were obtained from a man aged 55 to 69 with acute or convalescent COVID-19. CDR3s include the opening cysteine and the closing phenylalanine or tryptophan. The D gene is left open where the match is weak. Rows may omit the clone size; those that give it use once, few, many or a size class.

cdr3_nt: TGTGCCAGCAGCCAACAGGGAAGGGCAGAAAAACTGTTTTTT
cdr3_aa: CASSQQGRAEKLFF
j_call: TRBJ1-4
d_call: .
clone_size: .
v_call: TRBV3-1/TRBV3-2

cdr3_nt: TGTGCCAGCAGCGTAGAAGCAGCCGGGAGGCGAGGCGAGCAGTACTTC
cdr3_aa: CASSVEAAGRRGEQYF
j_call: TRBJ2-7
d_call: TRBD2
clone_size: once
v_call: TRBV9

cdr3_nt: TGTGCCAGCAGGATACAGGGGGTGACTGAAGCTTTCTTT
cdr3_aa: CASRIQGVTEAFF
j_call: TRBJ1-1
d_call: TRBD1
clone_size: .
v_call: TRBV12-3/TRBV12-4

cdr3_nt: TGTGCCAGCAGCTCGCGGGACAGAGGAGGCTACACCTTC
cdr3_aa: CASSSRDRGGYTF
j_call: TRBJ1-2
d_call: TRBD1
clone_size: .
v_call: TRBV5-4

cdr3_nt: TGTGCCAGCCGCCCAGGTCGGGGGGCGCAAAGGTCCCAGTACTTC
cdr3_aa: CASRPGRGAQRSQYF
j_call: TRBJ2-5
d_call: .
clone_size: few
v_call: TRBV6-2/TRBV6-3

cdr3_nt: TGTGCCAGCAGCTTGTGGGCTACCAATCAGCCCCAGCATTTT
cdr3_aa: CASSLWATNQPQHF
j_call: TRBJ1-5
d_call: .
clone_size: .
v_call: TRBV5-6

cdr3_nt: TGTGCCAGCTTTGGCGGGTCCCCCAGCCCCTACTACAATGAGCAGTTCTTC
cdr3_aa: CASFGGSPSPYYNEQFF
j_call: TRBJ2-1
d_call: .
clone_size: many
v_call: TRBV7-8

cdr3_nt: TGTGCCACCCTCAGGGGACACTCCTACAATGAGCAGTTCTTC
cdr3_aa: CATLRGHSYNEQFF
j_call: TRBJ2-1
d_call: .
clone_size: .
v_call: TRBV19

cdr3_nt: TGCGCCAGCAGCACGTCTACAGGGCCTGAGACCCAGTACTTC
cdr3_aa: CASSTSTGPETQYF
j_call: TRBJ2-5
d_call: .
clone_size: .
v_call: TRBV5-1

cdr3_nt: TGTGCCAGCAGCCGGGACTACTCCCCCGACAATGAGCAGTTCTTC
cdr3_aa: CASSRDYSPDNEQFF
j_call: TRBJ2-1
d_call: TRBD2
clone_size: many
v_call: TRBV5-6

cdr3_nt: TGCGCCAGCAGCCAAGCCGGGACAGGGCTATACAATGAGCAGTTCTTC
cdr3_aa: CASSQAGTGLYNEQFF
j_call: TRBJ2-1
d_call: TRBD1
clone_size: .
v_call: TRBV4-3

cdr3_nt: TGTGCCAGCAGCTTTCGGACAGGGATTTTGAACACTGAAGCTTTCTTT
cdr3_aa: CASSFRTGILNTEAFF
j_call: TRBJ1-1
d_call: TRBD1
clone_size: .
v_call: TRBV14

cdr3_nt: TGTGCCAGCAGCCACGGGGGGAACTATGGCTACACCTTC
cdr3_aa: CASSHGGNYGYTF
j_call: TRBJ1-2
d_call: .
clone_size: .
v_call: TRBV6-4

cdr3_nt: TGCGCCAGCAGCCGGAAGGCCAGGGGCGGGACTAGCGGGGTGTGGAGCACAGATACGCAGTATTTT
cdr3_aa: CASSRKARGGTSGVWSTDTQYF
j_call: TRBJ2-3
d_call: TRBD2
clone_size: .
v_call: TRBV4-3

cdr3_nt: TGTGCCAGCAGTGAAGCAGGAACAGGGCGAGAAAAACTGTTTTTT
cdr3_aa: CASSEAGTGREKLFF
j_call: TRBJ1-4
d_call: .
clone_size: .
v_call: TRBV2

cdr3_nt: TGTGCCAGCAGTAGAGACAGCAACTATGGCTACACCTTC
cdr3_aa: CASSRDSNYGYTF
j_call: TRBJ1-2
d_call: .
clone_size: .
v_call: TRBV27

cdr3_nt: TGCGCCAGCAGCCAAGATAACGGCGGGGGGGCGGAGACCCAGTACTTC
cdr3_aa: CASSQDNGGGAETQYF
j_call: TRBJ2-5
d_call: TRBD2
clone_size: .
v_call: TRBV4-3

cdr3_nt: TGTGCCAGCAGCCCAGCGACCTCGGAGACCCAGTACTTC
cdr3_aa: CASSPATSETQYF
j_call: TRBJ2-5
d_call: .
clone_size: few
v_call: TRBV7-2

cdr3_nt: TGTGCCAGCAGGCTACAGGGGGGGAACACTGAAGCTTTCTTT
cdr3_aa: CASRLQGGNTEAFF
j_call: TRBJ1-1
d_call: TRBD1
clone_size: .
v_call: TRBV6-5

cdr3_nt: TGTGCCAGCAGCGTAGTGGGGGGACGGGAGCAGTTCTTC
cdr3_aa: CASSVVGGREQFF
j_call: TRBJ2-1
d_call: .
clone_size: .
v_call: TRBV9

cdr3_nt: TGCGCCAGCAGCTTGGCGAGTCAGGGATACTATGGCTACACCTTC
cdr3_aa: CASSLASQGYYGYTF
j_call: TRBJ1-2
d_call: .
clone_size: .
v_call: TRBV5-1

cdr3_nt: TGTGCCTGGAGTTCGTGGGCAGCTGATCTTGAAAAACTGTTTTTT
cdr3_aa: CAWSSWAADLEKLFF
j_call: TRBJ1-4
d_call: .
clone_size: once
v_call: TRBV30

cdr3_nt: TGTGCCAGTAGTGCCCACAGGGACACTGAAGCTTTCTTT
cdr3_aa: CASSAHRDTEAFF
j_call: TRBJ1-1
d_call: .
clone_size: few
v_call: TRBV19

cdr3_nt: TGTGCCAGCAACTTAACACCCGGACAGTACGAGCAGTACTTC
cdr3_aa: CASNLTPGQYEQYF
j_call: TRBJ2-7
d_call: .
clone_size: .
v_call: TRBV5-5

cdr3_nt: TGTGCCAGCAGCTCCCGTCGCCGGGCCTACGAGCAGTACTTC
cdr3_aa: CASSSRRRAYEQYF
j_call: TRBJ2-7
d_call: .
clone_size: .
v_call: TRBV7-8

cdr3_nt: TGTGCCAGCAGTTTATGGAGTAATGAAAAACTGTTTTTT
cdr3_aa: CASSLWSNEKLFF
j_call: TRBJ1-4
d_call: .
clone_size: .
v_call: TRBV28

cdr3_nt: TGTGCCAGCTCAGCGACAGGGGGCTCGACCTACGAGCAGTACTTC
cdr3_aa: CASSATGGSTYEQYF
j_call: TRBJ2-7
d_call: TRBD1
clone_size: .
v_call: TRBV18

cdr3_nt: TGTGCCAGTACGGGGGGGTTCTCTGGAAACACCATATATTTT
cdr3_aa: CASTGGFSGNTIYF
j_call: TRBJ1-3
d_call: .
clone_size: .
v_call: TRBV19

cdr3_nt: TGCGCCAGCAGCCATCAGGGGGGAGATACGCAGTATTTT
cdr3_aa: CASSHQGGDTQYF
j_call: TRBJ2-3
d_call: .
clone_size: .
v_call: TRBV4-3

cdr3_nt: TGTGCCATCAGCCAAAATCCGAGCGGGGGGTACCAAGAGACCCAGTACTTC
cdr3_aa: CAISQNPSGGYQETQYF
j_call: TRBJ2-5
d_call: TRBD2
clone_size: .
v_call: TRBV10-3

cdr3_nt: TGTGCCAGCAGCCTTAGGGGGGGGCTCGGCACAGATACGCAGTATTTT
cdr3_aa: CASSLRGGLGTDTQYF
j_call: TRBJ2-3
d_call: .
clone_size: .
v_call: TRBV3-1/TRBV3-2

cdr3_nt: TGTGCCAGCAGCCAAGGGGGGGGGTACGAGCAGTACTTC
cdr3_aa: CASSQGGGYEQYF
j_call: TRBJ2-7
d_call: TRBD2
clone_size: .
v_call: TRBV4-2

cdr3_nt: TGCGCCAGCAGCGGATACGGGACAGGGGTTGACGAGCAGTACTTC
cdr3_aa: CASSGYGTGVDEQYF
j_call: TRBJ2-7
d_call: TRBD1
clone_size: .
v_call: TRBV5-1

cdr3_nt: TGTGCCAGCACCCCGGGGGGGGCAGCGGACACTGAAGCTTTCTTT
cdr3_aa: CASTPGGAADTEAFF
j_call: TRBJ1-1
d_call: .
clone_size: .
v_call: TRBV6-5

cdr3_nt: TGTGCCAGCAGTTACTCGGCCCCCGGGGGAATCCCTCTCGGCGAGCAGTACTTC
cdr3_aa: CASSYSAPGGIPLGEQYF
j_call: TRBJ2-7
d_call: .
clone_size: once
v_call: TRBV6-2/TRBV6-3

cdr3_nt: TGCGCCAGCAGACCTGGCATGATCCGTATAACAAATTCACCCCTCCACTTT
cdr3_aa: CASRPGMIRITNSPLHF
j_call: TRBJ1-6
d_call: .
clone_size: few
v_call: TRBV5-1

cdr3_nt: TGTGCCAGCAGCACAGGATGGGTTAACGGTGAAAAACTGTTTTTT
cdr3_aa: CASSTGWVNGEKLFF
j_call: TRBJ1-4
d_call: .
clone_size: few
v_call: TRBV7-9

cdr3_nt: TGTGCCAGCAGCAAAAAGGGGGATACCCTACCGGACATATATGGCTACACCTTC
cdr3_aa: CASSKKGDTLPDIYGYTF
j_call: TRBJ1-2
d_call: .
clone_size: .
v_call: TRBV21-1

cdr3_nt: TGTGCCAGCAGCTCGGGGTCTTCCTATAATTCACCCCTCCACTTT
cdr3_aa: CASSSGSSYNSPLHF
j_call: TRBJ1-6
d_call: .
clone_size: once
v_call: TRBV11-2

cdr3_nt: TGTGCCAGCAGTTACTTTGGCACAAACACTGAAGCTTTCTTT
cdr3_aa: CASSYFGTNTEAFF
j_call: TRBJ1-1
d_call: .
clone_size: few
v_call: TRBV6-5

cdr3_nt: TGCAGTGCTAGTGGGCTAGCGGGGAAAGAGCAGTTCTTC
cdr3_aa: CSASGLAGKEQFF
j_call: TRBJ2-1
d_call: TRBD2
clone_size: .
v_call: TRBV20-1

cdr3_nt: TGTGCCAGCAGCGTAGCGGGGGACAGCAACATTCAGTACTTC
cdr3_aa: CASSVAGDSNIQYF
j_call: TRBJ2-4
d_call: .
clone_size: .
v_call: TRBV9

cdr3_nt: TGTGCCAGCAGTCACCGACCAGATCCAGGCTACGAGCAGTACTTC
cdr3_aa: CASSHRPDPGYEQYF
j_call: TRBJ2-7
d_call: .
clone_size: .
v_call: TRBV27

cdr3_nt: TGTGCCAGCAGCCTCCAGGGCAGCTATGGCTACACCTTC
cdr3_aa: CASSLQGSYGYTF
j_call: TRBJ1-2
d_call: .
clone_size: few
v_call: TRBV3-1/TRBV3-2

cdr3_nt: TGCGCCAGCAGCTTTCGACAGAGTTCAACTACAGATACGCAGTATTTT
cdr3_aa: CASSFRQSSTTDTQYF
j_call: TRBJ2-3
d_call: .
clone_size: .
v_call: TRBV5-1

cdr3_nt: TGTGCCAGCAGCCAAGGGGGACTAGCGGGGGGTCCTCGTAATGAGCAGTTCTTC
cdr3_aa: CASSQGGLAGGPRNEQFF
j_call: TRBJ2-1
d_call: TRBD2
clone_size: .
v_call: TRBV3-1/TRBV3-2

cdr3_nt: TGTGCCAGCAGCTCCACAGGGGGAGTGGACTCACCCCTCCACTTT
cdr3_aa: CASSSTGGVDSPLHF
j_call: TRBJ1-6
d_call: TRBD1
clone_size: few
v_call: TRBV13

cdr3_nt: TGTGCCAGCAGCTTAAGATCCGGCGGCTCTGGGGCCAACGTCCTGACTTTC
cdr3_aa: CASSLRSGGSGANVLTF
j_call: TRBJ2-6
d_call: .
clone_size: .
v_call: TRBV7-6

cdr3_nt: TGTGCCAGCAGTTACTCGCCGGTTGCGCCCGCGTTCTTC
cdr3_aa: CASSYSPVAPAFF
j_call: TRBJ2-1
d_call: .
clone_size: .
v_call: TRBV6-2/TRBV6-3

cdr3_nt: TGTGCCACCAGCCTTAGCGGGGGCCCGAACACCGGGGAGCTGTTTTTT
cdr3_aa: CATSLSGGPNTGELFF
j_call: TRBJ2-2
d_call: TRBD2
clone_size: .
v_call: TRBV24-1

cdr3_nt: TGCGCCAGCAGCTTGGGCCCAGGGTGGAGAGATACGCAGTATTTT
cdr3_aa: CASSLGPGWRDTQYF
j_call: TRBJ2-3
d_call: .
clone_size: few
v_call: TRBV5-1

cdr3_nt: TGTGCCAGCAGCTGGCAAAGAGGGACTGAAGCTTTCTTT
cdr3_aa: CASSWQRGTEAFF
j_call: TRBJ1-1
d_call: .
clone_size: once
v_call: TRBV12-3/TRBV12-4

cdr3_nt: TGTGCCAGCACCGTATGGACAGTTGATCAGCCCCAGCATTTT
cdr3_aa: CASTVWTVDQPQHF
j_call: TRBJ1-5
d_call: .
clone_size: .
v_call: TRBV5-8

cdr3_nt: TGCGCCAGTACCAGGGGGGATGGCGCTGAAGCTTTCTTT
cdr3_aa: CASTRGDGAEAFF
j_call: TRBJ1-1
d_call: TRBD1
clone_size: .
v_call: TRBV5-1

cdr3_nt: TGTGCCAGCTCAACCGGGACAGGGACTTCTGGAAACACCATATATTTT
cdr3_aa: CASSTGTGTSGNTIYF
j_call: TRBJ1-3
d_call: TRBD1
clone_size: .
v_call: TRBV18

cdr3_nt: TGTGCCAGCATGTTGGGGACAGGGGCCTACGAGCAGTACTTC
cdr3_aa: CASMLGTGAYEQYF
j_call: TRBJ2-7
d_call: TRBD1
clone_size: .
v_call: TRBV6-5